This TCR beta chain was captured in a study of shared clonotypes between healthy human individuals. About the study: CD4 naive and CD4 memory each took three plates per donor, while CD8 naive took two and CD8 memory one.

Study observations and caveats: When naive CD4 clonotypes were compared across a handful of donors, roughly 4.9% were shared. Against clonotypes common to all four donors, non-shared ones had lower generation probabilities.

Authors' data handling: In the immunoSEQ data, sequences were junction-only and lacked quality scores, so filtering differed. The assay was immunoSEQ multiplex PCR, and TCRdb's table has in-frame clones only and misses some. The DNA gave D and trimming, while V, J and clone size come from that table. The sample has approximately 1.5 million clones, approximately 98.5% seen once. The CDR3 has 15 amino acids. CDR1 and CDR2 from the germline V gene are SGHNT and YYREEE (reference sequence). The ends were cut back, 4 bases at V and 7 bases at J, with 21 bases in the middle. As for this clone: Its antigen is undetermined.

The clonotype comes from a young man in good health. Sequences were obtained from naive CD4+ T cells sorted from blood. As to subset: CD45RA+ positively selected. The chain employs TRBV5-4 and TRBJ2-7, with D perhaps given as TRBD1 or TRBD2 (5 bases each). The CDR3: CASSLPGPKHGEQYF. For the CDR3, the DNA is TGTGCCAGCAGCCTCCCGGGACCCAAGCACGGGGAGCAGTACTTC.